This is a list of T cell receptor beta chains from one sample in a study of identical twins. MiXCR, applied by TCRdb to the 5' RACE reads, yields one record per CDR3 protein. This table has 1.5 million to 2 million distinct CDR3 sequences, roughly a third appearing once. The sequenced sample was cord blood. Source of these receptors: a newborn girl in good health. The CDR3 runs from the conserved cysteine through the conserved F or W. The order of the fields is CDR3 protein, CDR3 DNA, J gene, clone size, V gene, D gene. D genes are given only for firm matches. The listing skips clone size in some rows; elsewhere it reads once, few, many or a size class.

CDR3aa: CASGTGTTDTQYF; CDR3nt: TGTGCCAGCGGAACAGGAACCACAGATACGCAGTATTTT; j_gene: TRBJ2-3; abundance: NA; v_gene: TRBV2; d_gene: NA
CDR3aa: CASSFADAYEQYF; CDR3nt: TGTGCCAGCAGTTTCGCAGATGCCTACGAGCAGTACTTC; j_gene: TRBJ2-7; abundance: NA; v_gene: TRBV12-3/TRBV12-4; d_gene: NA
CDR3aa: CASSHWDSYNEQFF; CDR3nt: TGTGCCAGCAGCCATTGGGACTCCTACAATGAGCAGTTCTTC; j_gene: TRBJ2-1; abundance: few; v_gene: TRBV14; d_gene: NA
CDR3aa: CASSSDPNEKLFF; CDR3nt: TGTGCCAGCAGCTCGGACCCTAATGAAAAACTGTTTTTT; j_gene: TRBJ1-4; abundance: NA; v_gene: TRBV7-9; d_gene: NA
CDR3aa: CSARLAGLYEQYF; CDR3nt: TGCAGTGCTCGTCTAGCGGGACTATACGAGCAGTACTTC; j_gene: TRBJ2-7; abundance: many; v_gene: TRBV20-1; d_gene: TRBD2
CDR3aa: CASSKGQGGTSGSNEQFF; CDR3nt: TGTGCCAGCAGCAAAGGACAGGGCGGGACTAGCGGGAGCAATGAGCAGTTCTTC; j_gene: TRBJ2-1; abundance: NA; v_gene: TRBV21-1; d_gene: NA
CDR3aa: CASSRTSGRPEQYF; CDR3nt: TGTGCCAGCAGTCGGACTAGCGGGAGACCCGAGCAGTACTTC; j_gene: TRBJ2-7; abundance: NA; v_gene: TRBV25-1; d_gene: TRBD2
CDR3aa: CSGLAGGQETQYF; CDR3nt: TGCAGCGGACTAGCGGGGGGGCAAGAGACCCAGTACTTC; j_gene: TRBJ2-5; abundance: NA; v_gene: TRBV20-1; d_gene: TRBD2
CDR3aa: CASSFGTSGSAETQYF; CDR3nt: TGCGCCAGCAGCTTCGGGACTAGCGGGAGTGCGGAGACCCAGTACTTC; j_gene: TRBJ2-5; abundance: few; v_gene: TRBV5-1; d_gene: TRBD2
CDR3aa: CSARGERGRQETQYF; CDR3nt: TGCAGTGCTAGAGGGGAGCGGGGGCGCCAAGAGACCCAGTACTTC; j_gene: TRBJ2-5; abundance: NA; v_gene: TRBV20-1; d_gene: TRBD2
CDR3aa: CASSPPGLLGEQYF; CDR3nt: TGTGCCAGCTCACCACCGGGCCTTCTAGGCGAGCAGTACTTC; j_gene: TRBJ2-7; abundance: few; v_gene: TRBV18; d_gene: NA
CDR3aa: CAISPVEGRYEQYF; CDR3nt: TGTGCCATCAGTCCGGTCGAGGGACGATACGAGCAGTACTTC; j_gene: TRBJ2-7; abundance: NA; v_gene: TRBV10-3; d_gene: NA
CDR3aa: CASSLPRGKPQAEQFF; CDR3nt: TGTGCCAGCAGTCTACCTAGGGGGAAACCCCAGGCCGAGCAGTTCTTC; j_gene: TRBJ2-1; abundance: NA; v_gene: TRBV28; d_gene: NA
CDR3aa: CASSSGFRYYVQYF; CDR3nt: TGCGCCAGCAGCTCCGGGTTCAGGTACTACGTGCAGTACTTC; j_gene: TRBJ2-4; abundance: NA; v_gene: TRBV5-1; d_gene: NA
CDR3aa: CAIRSTGNNEKLFF; CDR3nt: TGTGCCATCAGATCGACAGGGAATAATGAAAAACTGTTTTTT; j_gene: TRBJ1-4; abundance: NA; v_gene: TRBV10-3; d_gene: TRBD1
CDR3aa: CAISEREGGGANVLTF; CDR3nt: TGTGCCATCAGTGAACGGGAGGGTGGTGGGGCCAACGTCCTGACTTTC; j_gene: TRBJ2-6; abundance: few; v_gene: TRBV10-3; d_gene: TRBD2
CDR3aa: CASSPLTGTVQYNEQFF; CDR3nt: TGTGCCAGCAGTCCTCTCACCGGGACTGTCCAATACAATGAGCAGTTCTTC; j_gene: TRBJ2-1; abundance: NA; v_gene: TRBV12-3/TRBV12-4; d_gene: NA
CDR3aa: CSALGLAGGPSYNEQFF; CDR3nt: TGCAGCGCGCTGGGACTAGCGGGAGGGCCAAGTTACAATGAGCAGTTCTTC; j_gene: TRBJ2-1; abundance: NA; v_gene: TRBV29-1; d_gene: TRBD2
CDR3aa: CASSPVGQANYGYTF; CDR3nt: TGTGCCAGCAGCCCCGTCGGACAGGCTAACTATGGCTACACCTTC; j_gene: TRBJ1-2; abundance: NA; v_gene: TRBV11-2; d_gene: TRBD1
CDR3aa: CASTPDSTYGYTF; CDR3nt: TGTGCCAGCACCCCTGACAGCACCTATGGCTACACCTTC; j_gene: TRBJ1-2; abundance: few; v_gene: TRBV7-9; d_gene: NA
CDR3aa: CASSAKWDRLNEKLFF; CDR3nt: TGCGCCAGCAGCGCCAAATGGGACAGGCTAAATGAAAAACTGTTTTTT; j_gene: TRBJ1-4; abundance: NA; v_gene: TRBV4-1; d_gene: TRBD1
CDR3aa: CASRLAGGGDTQYF; CDR3nt: TGTGCCAGCCGGCTAGCGGGAGGTGGAGATACGCAGTATTTT; j_gene: TRBJ2-3; abundance: many; v_gene: TRBV7-2; d_gene: TRBD2
CDR3aa: CATSELGQGKNIQYF; CDR3nt: TGTGCCACCAGTGAGCTGGGACAGGGTAAAAACATTCAGTACTTC; j_gene: TRBJ2-4; abundance: NA; v_gene: TRBV24-1; d_gene: TRBD1